This T cell receptor beta chain was captured by sequencing in a study of T-cell memory formation after mild COVID-19. Findings and caveats of the study: Day 15 to 85 contracting clones showed balanced CD4/CD8; day 15 to 37 expanders favored CD4+. Contracting CD4+ clones sat mainly in CM and EM; CD8+ in EMRA.

The CDR3 is 18 residues long. Per germline, CDR1 MNHEY and CDR2 SMNVEV (reference sequence). Trimming took 4 bases from V and 5 from J; bases not matched to a gene: 15. This clonotype was observed many times. What it recognizes is unknown. TCRdb itself ran the 5' RACE reads through MiXCR, one entry per CDR3 protein. The repertoire has about half a million distinct CDR3 sequences, about 20% of them found once; the top ten carry over 9%. This TCR came from an adult woman who had mild COVID-19 (a few samples of this study predate the infection). Cell type and time point are not known. The sequenced material came from PBMCs or a T cell subset sorted from them (not recorded which). The J gene is TRBJ2-5, the V gene TRBV27; 11 nucleotides line up with TRBD2. CDR3 nucleotides: TGTGCCAGCAGTTCCCTTCTAGCGGGAGGCCCACCGAAGGAGACCCAGTACTTC. It is translated as CASSSLLAGGPPKETQYF.